This is a list of T cell receptor beta chains from one sample in a study of identical twins. MiXCR, run by TCRdb on the 5' RACE reads, gives a single entry per CDR3 protein. The sample yields 250,000 or so distinct CDR3 sequences, 7.5% seen once. The same specimen was also included in a second study, on yellow fever vaccine responses in identical twins.

Sequenced input: CD8+ T cells sorted from blood. The receptors were gathered from a woman aged 18-29 years in good health. The CDR3 runs from the conserved cysteine through the conserved F or W. The D gene is left open where the match is weak. Size tells how often a clone was seen (once, few, many) or the class of an expanded clone, and some rows leave it out.

v_gene	abundance	j_gene	len	d_gene	CDR3aa	CDR3nt
TRBV20-1	few	TRBJ1-1	15	TRBD1	CSARALGQGSTEAFF	TGCAGTGCTAGAGCCCTTGGACAGGGTAGCACTGAAGCTTTCTTT
TRBV7-8	.	TRBJ2-1	18	TRBD1	CASSLKGLGQGVLYEQFF	TGTGCCAGCAGCTTAAAGGGATTAGGACAGGGAGTGCTTTACGAGCAGTTCTTC
TRBV7-9	few	TRBJ1-2	15	TRBD1	CASSLGDRVNYGYTF	TGTGCCAGCAGCTTAGGGGACAGGGTTAACTATGGCTACACCTTC
TRBV5-6	few	TRBJ2-5	11	.	CASSLDGTQYF	TGTGCCAGCAGCTTGGACGGAACCCAGTACTTC
TRBV10-3	many	TRBJ1-1	16	.	CAISESFPGSFTEAFF	TGTGCCATCAGTGAGTCGTTTCCAGGGTCCTTCACTGAAGCTTTCTTT
TRBV14	once	TRBJ1-1	13	.	CASRSGVETEAFF	TGTGCCAGCAGGTCAGGGGTAGAAACTGAAGCTTTCTTT
TRBV7-8	many	TRBJ2-1	17	TRBD2	CASSLLAGGLSYNEQFF	TGTGCCAGCAGCTTACTAGCGGGAGGTTTAAGTTACAATGAGCAGTTCTTC
TRBV7-8	few	TRBJ1-5	14	.	CASSSGREGQPQHF	TGTGCCAGCAGCTCCGGTAGGGAAGGGCAGCCCCAGCATTTT
TRBV6-1	few	TRBJ2-2	17	TRBD2	CASTRLVGGHGSGELFF	TGTGCCAGCACCCGCCTGGTGGGAGGGCACGGTTCCGGGGAGCTGTTTTTT
TRBV20-1	few	TRBJ2-2	15	TRBD2	CSARDLDSGTGELFF	TGCAGTGCTAGAGATCTAGATAGCGGGACCGGGGAGCTGTTTTTT
TRBV12-3/TRBV12-4	many	TRBJ1-2	13	.	CASSPGQRYGYTF	TGTGCCAGCAGTCCCGGGCAGCGCTATGGCTACACCTTC
TRBV2	few	TRBJ2-1	17	TRBD2	CASSEAGSGTTYNEQFF	TGTGCCAGCAGTGAAGCGGGTAGCGGGACTACCTACAATGAGCAGTTCTTC
TRBV27	.	TRBJ2-3	14	TRBD2	CASSWTRGTDTQYF	TGTGCCAGCAGCTGGACTAGGGGCACAGATACGCAGTATTTT
TRBV29-1	few	TRBJ2-7	11	.	CSVEEEYEQYF	TGCAGCGTTGAAGAGGAGTACGAGCAGTACTTC
TRBV27	.	TRBJ2-2	13	.	CASSLIDTGELFF	TGTGCCAGCAGTCTGATTGACACCGGGGAGCTGTTTTTT
TRBV5-1	few	TRBJ2-4	18	TRBD2	CASSLAGTSDRTQNIQYF	TGCGCCAGCAGCTTGGCTGGGACTAGCGATCGGACCCAAAACATTCAGTACTTC
TRBV7-9	few	TRBJ2-1	16	TRBD2	CASRAAGGLANHEQFF	TGTGCCAGCAGGGCTGCCGGGGGACTAGCGAATCATGAGCAGTTCTTC
TRBV4-1	few	TRBJ1-1	16	.	CASSGPGGGMNTEAFF	TGCGCCAGCAGCGGACCGGGGGGGGGAATGAACACTGAAGCTTTCTTT
TRBV12-3/TRBV12-4	few	TRBJ1-5	12	.	CASSGEPKPQHF	TGTGCCAGCAGTGGCGAACCGAAGCCCCAGCATTTT
TRBV13	.	TRBJ1-6	15	TRBD1	CASSLGQGARSPLHF	TGTGCCAGCAGCTTAGGACAGGGGGCGCGGTCACCCCTCCACTTT
TRBV29-1	many	TRBJ1-5	17	.	CSVEWGGRSLSNQPQHF	TGCAGCGTTGAATGGGGCGGCAGATCCCTTAGCAATCAGCCCCAGCATTTT
TRBV7-9	few	TRBJ2-2	17	TRBD2	CASSLGPGLADTGELFF	TGTGCCAGCAGCTTAGGGCCGGGACTAGCGGACACCGGGGAGCTGTTTTTT
TRBV7-8	.	TRBJ2-2	16	.	CASSLWGSANTGELFF	TGTGCCAGCAGCTTATGGGGCAGCGCGAACACCGGGGAGCTGTTTTTT
TRBV29-1	.	TRBJ1-2	12	.	CSVEWGDYGYTF	TGCAGCGTTGAATGGGGGGACTATGGCTACACCTTC
TRBV7-9	few	TRBJ1-5	14	.	CASSPEGSNQPQHF	TGTGCCAGCAGCCCCGAGGGTAGCAATCAGCCCCAGCATTTT